The 15 T cell receptor beta chains presented below share a single source sample, sequenced in a study of OX40 agonist ivuxolimab in advanced cancers. Clones were sequenced by immunoSEQ multiplex PCR, and TCRdb holds only the in-frame ones, with some missing. Here the sample spans around 62,000 clones, roughly 82% being singletons. Sequences were derived from CD4+ or CD8+ T cells sorted from blood, sampled in a trial of the OX40 agonist ivuxolimab. The receptor source for this set is an adult with an advanced solid tumor such as melanoma, head and neck, liver or kidney cancer.

J is TRBJ1-1 and V is TRBV10-3, with a weak D call TRBD1 (5 bases). CDR1 and CDR2 (germline): ENHRY, SYGVKD. V lost 0 bases and J 3 bases, leaving 8 bases between the germline ends. The CDR3 consists of 14 residues. The CDR3 loop reads CAISESWGDTEAFF. The CDR3 DNA is TGTGCCATCAGTGAGTCGTGGGGGGACACTGAAGCTTTCTTT.

This clone was counted only a few times. CDR3 in DNA: TGTGCCTGGAGCCCCCTGTCGAATCAGCCCCAGCATTTT. Protein sequence: CAWSPLSNQPQHF. The V and J genes are TRBV30 and TRBJ1-5; no clear D. V was pared by 3 bases and J by 4 bases, with 10 bases between. Germline values: CDR1 GTSNPN, CDR2 SVGIG (reference sequence). The CDR3 is 13 residues long.

The CDR3 here is CASSPYEAGGTGELFF. CDR3 sequence (DNA): TGTGCCAGCAGTCCTTACGAGGCAGGGGGCACCGGGGAGCTGTTTTTT. The chain carries TRBV6-6 and TRBJ2-2; 7 nucleotides line up with TRBD1. Losses at the gene ends were 5 bases for V and 4 bases for J; bases not matched to a gene: 10. CDR1 and CDR2 (germline): MNHNY, SVGAGI (reference sequence). This CDR3 spans 16 amino acids.

This rearrangement joins TRBV28 to TRBJ1-5; a possible D gene is TRBD1 (6 bases). Germline lookup yields CDR1 MDHEN and CDR2 SYDVKM. V was cut by 5 bases and J by 0 bases, with 20 bases left in between. The CDR3 sequence is 18 residues long. The CDR3 loop reads CASSPSFRGSPSNQPQHF. CDR3 DNA: TGTGCCAGCAGTCCCTCTTTCAGGGGATCTCCTAGCAATCAGCCCCAGCATTTT.

This chain connects TRBV18 to TRBJ2-2; D assignment may be TRBD1 or TRBD2 (5 bases each). Trimming shortened V by 2 bases and J by 4 bases, and 14 bases separated the two germline ends. CDR1 and CDR2 (germline): KGHSH, LQKENI. CDR3 length: 16 amino acids. CDR3 in DNA: TGTGCCAGCTCACCAGGTCCAGGGAGCGTCACCGGGGAGCTGTTTTTT. Protein: CASSPGPGSVTGELFF.

The chain has TRBV28 and TRBJ2-7; no definite D call. Trimming removed 6 bases at V and 2 bases at J, with 14 bases between. CDR3 length equals 14 residues. Per germline, CDR1 MDHEN and CDR2 SYDVKM. The CDR3 DNA is TGTGCCAGCAGCCTAACCTATGACCCCTACGAGCAGTACTTC. As protein: CASSLTYDPYEQYF.

The sample holds one count of this clone. This rearrangement joins TRBV10-2 to TRBJ1-1, with D unclear. This CDR3 comprises 13 residues. The germline V gene has CDR1 WSHSY and CDR2 SAAADI. V was clipped by 7 bases and J by 6 bases, with 15 bases between them. The CDR3 sequence: CASTPTAFAEAFF. DNA for the CDR3: TGCGCCAGCACCCCAACGGCTTTCGCTGAAGCTTTCTTT.

This sequence joins TRBV28 and TRBJ2-5; 7 nucleotides agree with TRBD1. The J segment lost 2 bases and the V segment lost 0 bases, leaving 6 bases of the junction unmatched. CDR3 length: 16 amino acids. Germline loops: CDR1 MDHEN, CDR2 SYDVKM. CDR3 sequence: CASSLWTGPTQETQYF. The DNA of the CDR3 is TGTGCCAGCAGTTTATGGACAGGGCCCACTCAAGAGACCCAGTACTTC. Supplemented by reference TRBV28 and TRBJ2-5, the full variable domain reads DVKVTQSSRYLVKRTGEKVFLECVQDMDHENMFWYRQDPGLGLRLIYFSYDVKMKEKGDIPEGYSVSREKKERFSLILESASTNQTSMYLCASSLWTGPTQETQYFGPGTRLLVL.

The chain links TRBV7-2 to TRBJ2-5; tentatively, D is TRBD2 (6 bases). Germline CDR1 is SGHTA and CDR2 is FQGNSA. CDR3 length: 15 amino acids. V was pared by 4 bases and J by 5 bases, with 17 bases between. The CDR3 loop is CASSSSAGSGETQYF. CDR3 nucleotides: TGTGCCAGCAGCTCCAGTGCGGGGAGCGGGGAGACCCAGTACTTC.

The chain combines TRBV6-1 with TRBJ2-7; 8 bases agree with TRBD2. This CDR3 is built from 14 residues. The J segment lost 3 bases and the V segment lost 6 bases, leaving 7 bases of the junction unmatched. The germline V gene has CDR1 MNHNS and CDR2 SASEGT. CDR3: CASSPRGDRYEQYF. CDR3 in DNA: TGTGCCAGCAGCCCGCGGGGGGACCGCTACGAGCAGTACTTC.

V is TRBV6-5 and J is TRBJ1-5; the D is unclear. Trimming cost V 6 bases and J 0 bases, with 9 bases left between them. The germline V gene has CDR1 MNHEY and CDR2 SVGAGI. This CDR3 is 14 amino acids long. CDR3 residues: CASSDTYSNQPQHF. DNA for the CDR3: TGTGCCAGCAGCGATACCTATAGCAATCAGCCCCAGCATTTT.

J is TRBJ2-1 and V is TRBV4-2; 7 bases map to TRBD2. The CDR3 extends over 13 amino acids. In germline, CDR1 is LGHNA, CDR2 YNFKEQ. Unmatched junction bases numbered 1, after V lost 2 bases and J lost 6 bases. The CDR3 sequence: CASSQTSANEQFF. CDR3 sequence (DNA): TGTGCCAGCAGCCAAACTAGCGCCAATGAGCAGTTCTTC.

The chain uses TRBV4-3 and TRBJ1-1, with TRBD1 identical over 10 bases. After removal of 1 base from V and 3 bases from J, the junction contained 8 bases not matched to a gene. Per the germline V gene, CDR1 is LGHNA and CDR2 is YSLEER. This CDR3 is 17 amino acids long. The CDR3 is CASSQARTGGKDTEAFF. DNA for the CDR3: TGCGCCAGCAGCCAAGCCAGGACAGGGGGTAAGGACACTGAAGCTTTCTTT.

V usage is TRBV27 and J usage is TRBJ1-1; perhaps TRBD1 as D (6 bases). The ends were cut back, 5 bases at V and 8 bases at J, with 15 bases in the middle. In germline, CDR1 is MNHEY, CDR2 SMNVEV (reference sequence). This CDR3 contains 13 residues. The chain's CDR3 is CASSPNTGNEAFF. In DNA, the CDR3 is TGTGCCAGCAGTCCGAATACAGGGAACGAAGCTTTCTTT.

The rearrangement links TRBV5-1 to TRBJ1-4; 8 nucleotides agree with TRBD1. CDR3 length equals 14 residues. Trimming cost V 3 bases and J 7 bases; bases outside gene matches: 5. Germline CDR1 reads SGHRS; CDR2 reads YFSETQ. The CDR3 sequence: CASSSDRELEKLFF. The CDR3 region has the DNA TGCGCCAGCAGCTCGGACAGGGAGCTTGAAAAACTGTTTTTT.